One sample yielded the 26 T cell receptor beta chains listed below, sequenced in a study of cytomegalovirus exposure and HLA in healthy donors. The PCR employed 60 Vbeta primers together with 13 Jbeta primers. Measured with immunoSEQ multiplex PCR; TCRdb has only the in-frame clones, and not every one. Here the sample spans under 200,000 clones, 70% to 80% being singletons. Source material: PBMCs. Source of these receptors: a male donor in good health and CMV-seropositive.

V is TRBV28 and J is TRBJ2-5, with TRBD2 matching 9 bases. With V trimmed by 8 bases and J by 2 bases, 12 bases remained unmatched. Germline CDR1 and CDR2: MDHEN and SYDVKM. The CDR3 runs 16 residues. The CDR3: CASPPSGLAGQETQYF. The CDR3 DNA is TGTGCCAGCCCGCCATCCGGGCTAGCGGGACAAGAGACCCAGTACTTC. The variable domain in full, completed from reference TRBV28 and TRBJ2-5, reads DVKVTQSSRYLVKRTGEKVFLECVQDMDHENMFWYRQDPGLGLRLIYFSYDVKMKEKGDIPEGYSVSREKKERFSLILESASTNQTSMYLCASPPSGLAGQETQYFGPGTRLLVL.

The sample holds a few counts of this clone. The chain couples TRBV4-3 to TRBJ1-2; possibly TRBD1 for D (6 bases). V shed 5 bases and J shed 7 bases, with 23 bases lying between them. The CDR3 extends over 16 amino acids. Germline CDR1 LGHNA, CDR2 YSLEER. CDR3 nucleotide sequence: TGCGCCAGCAGCTTAAGGGTGGTGGAGGCGGGGGCTGGCTACACCTTC. Translation gives CASSLRVVEAGAGYTF.

The chain combines TRBV15 with TRBJ1-1; possible D gene TRBD1, 5 bases. This CDR3 has 14 residues. The V end lost 8 bases, the J end lost 0 bases, and 13 bases lay between the germline ends. Germline assignment: CDR1 LNHNV and CDR2 YYDKDF (reference sequence). CDR3: CATSPRQLNTEAFF. The CDR3 nucleotides are TGTGCCACCTCCCCTCGACAGCTGAACACTGAAGCTTTCTTT.

The DNA of the CDR3 is TGTGCCAGCAGCTTTGGTAAGGGGGCTTCGAACACTGAAGCTTTCTTT. It encodes CASSFGKGASNTEAFF. The gene calls are TRBV5-4 and TRBJ1-1, with TRBD1 matching over 7 bases. Germline lookup yields CDR1 SGHNT and CDR2 YYREEE (reference sequence). The CDR3 contains 16 residues. V lost 2 bases to trimming and J lost 1 base; unmatched junction nucleotides: 8.

The rearrangement links TRBV18 to TRBJ2-7, with D unresolved. Trimming cost V 2 bases and J 5 bases, with 7 bases left between them. The CDR3 contains 12 residues. The germline gives CDR1 KGHSH, CDR2 LQKENI. The DNA for the CDR3 is TGTGCCAGCTCACCAAGCAGGAACGAGCAGTACTTC. This gives the protein CASSPSRNEQYF. The complete variable domain, with remaining parts taken from reference TRBV18 and TRBJ2-7, reads NAGVMQNPRHLVRRRGQEARLRCSPMKGHSHVYWYRQLPEEGLKFMVYLQKENIIDESGMPKERFSAEFPKEGPSILRIQQVVRGDSAAYFCASSPSRNEQYFGPGTRLTVT.

The J gene is TRBJ1-1, the V gene TRBV15; D is unresolved. The CDR3 consists of 14 residues. Trimming took off 0 bases at V and 1 base at J, with 6 bases between the two ends. In germline, CDR1 is LNHNV, CDR2 YYDKDF (reference sequence). This CDR3 reads CATSRDRRNTEAFF. The CDR3 coding sequence is TGTGCCACCAGCAGAGATCGGAGGAACACTGAAGCTTTCTTT.

This chain connects TRBV6-6 to TRBJ1-3; D might be TRBD1 (5 bases). Germline V CDR1 and CDR2: MNHNY, SVGAGI (reference sequence). The CDR3 is 16 amino acids. V was trimmed by 3 bases and J by 0 bases, leaving 12 bases between them. Here the CDR3 reads CASSYWRTFSGNTIYF. CDR3 nucleotide sequence: TGTGCCAGCAGTTATTGGCGGACATTCTCTGGAAACACCATATATTTT.

This clone appeared a few times. The gene calls are TRBV7-8 and TRBJ1-2; maybe TRBD1 (5 bases). CDR3 length: 14 amino acids. Germline lookup yields CDR1 SGHVS and CDR2 FQNEAQ. Trimming took 2 bases from V and 3 from J, leaving 10 bases between them. The CDR3 region has the DNA TGTGCCAGCAGCTTATCAGTCAGGGACTATGGCTACACCTTC. Translation: CASSLSVRDYGYTF.

J is TRBJ2-1 and V is TRBV7-2; D not certain. The V and J ends lost 3 bases and 9 bases respectively, with 9 bases between them. Looked up from germline, CDR1 is SGHTA and CDR2 is FQGNSA. The CDR3 runs to 12 residues. The CDR3 here is CASSFVTTEQFF. CDR3 nucleotide sequence: TGTGCCAGCAGCTTTGTGACAACTGAGCAGTTCTTC.

V usage is TRBV7-3 and J usage is TRBJ2-5; TRBD1 matches at 8 bases. This CDR3 has 13 amino acids. V gave up 5 bases and J gave up 10 bases; unmatched junction bases: 9. Germline V CDR1 and CDR2: SGHTA, FQGTGA. This CDR3 is CASSLGQGGGQYF. The CDR3 DNA is TGTGCCAGCAGCCTAGGACAGGGTGGTGGCCAGTACTTC.

The chain has TRBV7-3 and TRBJ2-5, with TRBD2 identical over 10 bases. The CDR3 extends over 14 amino acids. V lost 5 bases and J lost 5; bases outside the gene matches: 5. From germline, CDR1 is SGHTA and CDR2 FQGTGA. Here the CDR3 reads CASSPSGRGETQYF. The CDR3 DNA follows: TGTGCCAGCAGCCCTAGCGGGAGAGGTGAGACCCAGTACTTC.

The rearrangement joins TRBV7-3 to TRBJ2-3; 12 bases agree with TRBD2. V lost 5 bases and J lost 3; bases outside the gene matches: 18. Germline CDR1 and CDR2: SGHTA and FQGTGA. This CDR3 comprises 20 residues. CDR3 amino acids: CASSTVPRASGGGLTDTQYF. The CDR3 DNA sequence: TGTGCCAGCAGCACGGTTCCCCGGGCTAGCGGGGGGGGCCTTACAGATACGCAGTATTTT.

V gene TRBV6-1 combines with J gene TRBJ2-2, with D possibly being TRBD2 (7 bases). Germline assignment: CDR1 MNHNS and CDR2 SASEGT. V gave up 3 bases and J gave up 7 bases, with 18 bases separating them. This CDR3 is built from 16 residues. The CDR3 sequence is CASSDLGGPKNGELFF. The CDR3 nucleotides are TGTGCCAGCAGTGACCTCGGGGGGCCGAAAAACGGGGAGCTGTTTTTT.

The rearrangement uses TRBV12-5 and TRBJ2-7, with D hard to call. Trimming took off 1 base at V and 3 bases at J, with 4 bases between the two ends. Germline CDR1 LGHNT, CDR2 FRNRAP. This CDR3 comprises 12 residues. CDR3 protein: CASGLDIYEQYF. The DNA of the CDR3 is TGTGCTAGTGGTTTGGACATCTACGAGCAGTACTTC.

This clone was detected a few times. The chain links TRBV7-9 to TRBJ2-3, with TRBD1 identical over 7 bases. CDR1 and CDR2 from the germline V gene are SEHNR and FQNEAQ (reference sequence). This CDR3 is built from 16 residues. Unmatched junction bases numbered 13, after V lost 5 bases and J lost 5 bases. The CDR3 reads CASSPRTGRGGDTQYF. The CDR3 DNA is TGTGCCAGCAGCCCCAGGACAGGACGAGGGGGAGATACGCAGTATTTT. The full variable domain, rest sourced from reference TRBV7-9 and TRBJ2-3, is DTGVSQNPRHKITKRGQNVTFRCDPISEHNRLYWYRQTLGQGPEFLTYFQNEAQLEKSRLLSDRFSAERPKGSFSTLEIQRTEQGDSAMYLCASSPRTGRGGDTQYFGPGTRLTVL.

The chain recombines TRBV15 with TRBJ2-7; 11 bases match TRBD2. Germline V gene lookup returns CDR1 LNHNV and CDR2 YYDKDF (reference sequence). The CDR3 is 15 residues long. V shed 5 bases, J shed 4 bases, and the junction held 7 bases outside the gene matches. The CDR3 DNA is TGTGCCACCAGCCTTGAACTAGCGGGGGATTACGAGCAGTACTTC. Its translation is CATSLELAGDYEQYF.

The chain couples TRBV27 to TRBJ1-2, with D maybe TRBD1 (5 bases). Germline V gene sequence: CDR1 MNHEY, CDR2 SMNVEV (reference sequence). The CDR3 has 17 amino acids. V dropped 4 bases and J dropped 3 bases, with 21 bases sitting between them. In DNA, the CDR3 is TGTGCCAGCAGTTCTCCGGGACGGGGGGACCGGGACTATGGCTACACCTTC. Its translation is CASSSPGRGDRDYGYTF.

The chain employs TRBV28 and TRBJ1-2; D remains unclear. Trimming cost V 10 bases and J 7 bases, with 19 bases left between them. The CDR3 has 13 amino acids. Germline V gene lookup returns CDR1 MDHEN and CDR2 SYDVKM. CDR3 sequence (DNA): TGTGCCATCCCCCGTGTCGCAGGTTTTGGCTACACCTTC. Its protein product is CAIPRVAGFGYTF.

V is TRBV10-3 and J is TRBJ2-3; TRBD1 agrees at 7 bases. Per the germline V gene, CDR1 is ENHRY and CDR2 is SYGVKD. V dropped 6 bases and J dropped 2; count of bases not matched to a gene: 5. The CDR3 consists of 14 residues. Here the CDR3 DNA reads TGTGCCATCAGGAGGGGGCGCGACACAGATACGCAGTATTTT. This sequence encodes CAIRRGRDTDTQYF.

The chain joins TRBV28 to TRBJ1-5; D not resolved. Trimming removed 5 bases at V and 3 bases at J, with 8 bases between. The CDR3 covers 13 residues. Germline loops: CDR1 MDHEN, CDR2 SYDVKM. The CDR3 nucleotides read TGTGCCAGCAGTGAAGGACTCAATCAGCCCCAGCATTTT. Its translation is CASSEGLNQPQHF.

The chain uses TRBV27 and TRBJ1-1; D is ambiguous. V lost 1 base and J lost 11, with 17 bases in between. CDR3 size: 14 residues. CDR1 and CDR2 from the germline V gene are MNHEY and SMNVEV (reference sequence). The CDR3 here is CASSLFGGQKAAFF. The CDR3 region has the DNA TGTGCCAGCAGTTTATTCGGAGGGCAAAAAGCGGCTTTCTTT.

This chain connects TRBV4-3 to TRBJ2-3; D may be TRBD1 (7 bases). This CDR3 contains 17 residues. Between the trimmed V and J ends, which lost 3 bases and 1 base, there was a span of 17 bases. Germline V lookup: CDR1 LGHNA, CDR2 YSLEER. As DNA, the CDR3 is TGCGCCAGCAGCCAGCGGTCCGGAGGGGGCGGCACAGATACGCAGTATTTT. Translating gives CASSQRSGGGGTDTQYF.

The chain employs TRBV7-2 and TRBJ1-3; 7 positions agree with TRBD1. Losses at the gene ends were 5 bases for V and 2 bases for J; bases not matched to a gene: 3. This CDR3 spans 14 amino acids. Germline CDR1 is SGHTA and CDR2 is FQGNSA. CDR3 coding DNA: TGTGCCAGCAGCATAACAGGGGCTGGAAACACCATATATTTT. As protein: CASSITGAGNTIYF.

CDR3 sequence: CASSSTDYNYNEQFF. The DNA for the CDR3 is TGTGCCAGTAGTAGCACAGATTATAACTACAATGAGCAGTTCTTC. This chain joins TRBV19 and TRBJ2-1; no definite D call. The germline V gene has CDR1 LNHDA and CDR2 SQIVND (reference sequence). The CDR3 length is 15 residues. Trimming removed 4 bases from V and 3 bases from J, with 13 bases in between. Full variable domain (remainder filled in from reference TRBV19 and TRBJ2-1): DGGITQSPKYLFRKEGQNVTLSCEQNLNHDAMYWYRQDPGQGLRLIYYSQIVNDFQKGDIAEGYSVSREKKESFPLTVTSAQKNPTAFYLCASSSTDYNYNEQFFGPGTRLTVL.

Here the CDR3 DNA reads TGCGCCAGCAGCTTTCGTTTAAGGGGGAACACTGAAGCTTTCTTT. Its protein product is CASSFRLRGNTEAFF. This chain joins TRBV4-3 and TRBJ1-1; D is possibly TRBD1 (5 bases). Germline V gene lookup returns CDR1 LGHNA and CDR2 YSLEER. The V end lost 5 bases, the J end lost 1 base, and 14 bases lay between the germline ends. The CDR3 is 15 amino acids.

The rearrangement uses TRBV10-3 and TRBJ2-6; TRBD1 is a possible D gene (6 bases). V lost 4 bases and J lost 4, with 11 bases in between. The CDR3 is 15 residues long. Germline V gives CDR1 ENHRY, CDR2 SYGVKD. The CDR3: CAISGQDAGANVLTF. The DNA of the CDR3 is TGTGCCATCAGTGGACAGGACGCGGGGGCCAACGTCCTGACTTTC.